This paragraph covers one T cell receptor (beta chain) sequence. This entry comes from a study of PD-1 and CTLA-4 blockade in melanoma. This CDR3 is built from 12 residues. The germline V and J ends were trimmed by 6 bases and 3 bases, with 9 bases remaining between them. Germline V CDR1 and CDR2: LNHDA, SQIVND (reference sequence). Measured with immunoSEQ multiplex PCR; TCRdb has only the in-frame clones, and not every one. Seen here are 30,000 to 35,000 clones, under 95% observed once, and the top ten hold over 8.5%. The source is a human donor with melanoma. The chain carries TRBV19 and TRBJ2-7; no definite D call. The starting material was CD8+ T cells from peripheral blood, obtained from a patient given anti-PD-1 treatment. The CDR3 spells CASRGLFYEQYF. CDR3 nucleotide sequence: TGTGCCAGTAGAGGTCTTTTCTACGAGCAGTACTTC.